One and the same sample provided the 6 T cell receptor beta chains below, sequenced in a study of T cell responses to AZD1222 COVID-19 vaccine. Only in-frame clones appear in the TCRdb table, and some are missing; sequencing was by immunoSEQ multiplex PCR. The sample contains tens of thousands of clones, about 90% of which appear only once. Sequences were derived from peripheral blood, sampled on day 0 of AZD1222 vaccination. The receptors originated from an adult in good health.

The V call is TRBV7-2, the J call TRBJ2-3, with 9 nucleotides matching TRBD2. Germline V gives CDR1 SGHTA, CDR2 FQGNSA. The CDR3 has 16 residues. After removal of 2 bases from V and 2 bases from J, the junction contained 5 bases not matched to a gene. CDR3: CASSLRGGANTDTQYF. In DNA form, the CDR3 reads TGTGCCAGCAGCTTACGCGGGGGGGCGAACACAGATACGCAGTATTTT.

The V call is TRBV7-9, the J call TRBJ2-1, with 8 bases lining up with TRBD1. There are 17 residues in the CDR3. CDR1 is SEHNR and CDR2 is FQNEAQ in the germline V gene (reference sequence). Unmatched junction bases numbered 11, after V lost 3 bases and J lost 4 bases. The CDR3 DNA reads TGTGCCAGCAGCTTGAGGGGAGGACAGGGAGGATACAATGAGCAGTTCTTC. This sequence encodes CASSLRGGQGGYNEQFF.

The CDR3 coding sequence is TGTGCCAGCAGCCCGAGACCGGGCCACTATGGCTACACCTTC. It encodes CASSPRPGHYGYTF. The chain recombines TRBV27 with TRBJ1-2, with unresolved D. The CDR3 runs to 14 residues. V was trimmed by 6 bases and J by 3 bases, leaving 14 bases between them. Germline CDR1 and CDR2: MNHEY and SMNVEV (reference sequence).

The J gene is TRBJ1-1, the V gene TRBV7-2; D might be TRBD1 (6 bases). The ends were cut back, 5 bases at V and 5 bases at J, with 18 bases in the middle. Germline V gene lookup returns CDR1 SGHTA and CDR2 FQGNSA. There are 15 residues in the CDR3. CDR3 nucleotide sequence: TGTGCCAGCAGCACCCTCAGCAGGGGTATGACTGAAGCTTTCTTT. Its protein is CASSTLSRGMTEAFF. Based on the CDR3 plus reference TRBV7-2 and TRBJ1-1, the full variable domain is GAGVSQSPSNKVTEKGKDVELRCDPISGHTALYWYRQSLGQGLEFLIYFQGNSAPDKSGLPSDRFSAERTGGSVSTLTIQRTQQEDSAVYLCASSTLSRGMTEAFFGQGTRLTVV.

The J gene is TRBJ2-1, the V gene TRBV21-1; no check of the table's D call, TRBD2, against the DNA was made. TRBV21-1 is noted as a pseudogene. CDR3 size: 16 residues. The CDR3, as DNA: TGTGCCAGCAGCAAAGCGCTAGCGGGGGGTCCGAATGAGCAGTTCTTC. It encodes CASSKALAGGPNEQFF.

The chain links TRBV4-3 to TRBJ1-2; D is unresolved. The CDR3 consists of 15 residues. The germline V and J ends were trimmed by 0 bases and 8 bases, with 16 bases remaining between them. Per germline, CDR1 LGHNA and CDR2 YSLEER. CDR3 DNA sequence: TGCGCCAGCAGCCAAGAAACGACCACCTATAGGGGCTACACCTTC. Residues: CASSQETTTYRGYTF.